These 24 T cell receptor beta chains came from one sample sequenced in a study of beta chain features in type 1 diabetes. The sequenced template was cDNA made from the entire isolated RNA. Sequencing used immunoSEQ multiplex PCR; TCRdb keeps in-frame clones, though not all of them. This table has 860,000 or so clones, 15% to 20% appearing once. The sequencing input was naive CD4+ T cells from blood. The receptor set was obtained from a woman younger than 30 in good health.

The CDR3 DNA sequence: TGTGCCAGCAGCTTGGGTCCTAGGGGGAACATTCAGTACTTC. It codes for CASSLGPRGNIQYF. This rearrangement joins TRBV5-6 to TRBJ2-4, with a tentative D call TRBD1 (6 bases). The length of the CDR3 is 14 residues. Trimming took off 0 bases at V and 7 bases at J, with 11 bases between the two ends. Germline lookup yields CDR1 SGHDT and CDR2 YYEEEE.

The chain has TRBV6-6 and TRBJ2-7; no clear D gene. The CDR3 has 11 amino acids. CDR1 MNHNY and CDR2 SVGAGI come from the germline V gene (reference sequence). The V gene lost 6 bases and the J gene lost 5 bases, with 8 bases spanning the gap. CDR3 nucleotides: TGTGCCAGCAGAAACTTGGACGAGCAGTACTTC. Translated: CASRNLDEQYF.

The chain combines TRBV4-3 with TRBJ2-3; either TRBD1 or TRBD2 may fit D (5 bases each). This CDR3 comprises 14 residues. With 0 bases removed from V and 13 bases from J, the gap between germline ends came to 17 bases. CDR1 LGHNA and CDR2 YSLEER come from the germline V gene. For the CDR3, the DNA is TGCGCCAGCAGCCAAGATCCGAAGGGACCCGCGGAGTATTTT. Translated: CASSQDPKGPAEYF.

This chain connects TRBV5-4 to TRBJ1-2; TRBD1 might be the D (5 bases). V was trimmed by 1 base and J by 5 bases, leaving 12 bases between them. The CDR3 totals 14 residues. Germline V lookup: CDR1 SGHNT, CDR2 YYREEE (reference sequence). CDR3 DNA: TGTGCCAGCAGCTTGAATCAGGGTGGATATGGCTACACCTTC. It translates to CASSLNQGGYGYTF. The full variable domain, its missing parts supplied by reference TRBV5-4 and TRBJ1-2, is ETGVTQSPTHLIKTRGQQVTLRCSSQSGHNTVSWYQQALGQGPQFIFQYYREEENGRGNFPPRFSGLQFPNYSSELNVNALELDDSALYLCASSLNQGGYGYTFGSGTRLTVV.

This clone showed up just a few times. V is TRBV7-2 and J is TRBJ1-5; D perhaps matches TRBD1 (6 bases). Trimming cost V 6 bases and J 3 bases, with 12 bases left between them. This CDR3 has 14 residues. CDR1 SGHTA and CDR2 FQGNSA come from the germline V gene. CDR3 DNA sequence: TGTGCCAGCAGTCAGGACAGAGACAATCAGCCCCAGCATTTT. It is translated as CASSQDRDNQPQHF. Full variable domain (rest looked up from reference TRBV7-2 and TRBJ1-5): GAGVSQSPSNKVTEKGKDVELRCDPISGHTALYWYRQSLGQGLEFLIYFQGNSAPDKSGLPSDRFSAERTGGSVSTLTIQRTQQEDSAVYLCASSQDRDNQPQHFGDGTRLSIL.

This clone has a handful of counts. The J gene is TRBJ1-3, the V gene TRBV5-1; D is undetermined. Germline CDR1 is SGHRS and CDR2 is YFSETQ. The CDR3 is 16 amino acids. V shed 0 bases and J shed 0 bases, with 10 bases lying between them. The CDR3 loop reads CASSLEHLSSGNTIYF. The CDR3 nucleotides read TGCGCCAGCAGCTTGGAACACCTGAGCTCTGGAAACACCATATATTTT.

The V and J genes are TRBV6-1 and TRBJ2-7, with TRBD2 matching over 9 bases. Germline loops: CDR1 MNHNS, CDR2 SASEGT. V trimming: 1 base; J trimming: 5 bases; junction bases outside the gene matches: 6. CDR3 size: 15 residues. CDR3 DNA: TGTGCCAGCAGTGAAGGGGCGGGAGGGCCGAACGAGCAGTACTTC. Translating it yields CASSEGAGGPNEQYF.

The CDR3 reads CASSVGTSGDTQYF. The CDR3 coding sequence is TGTGCCAGCAGCGTAGGCACTAGCGGAGATACGCAGTATTTT. This chain uses TRBV9 with TRBJ2-3, with 8 bases that match TRBD2. This CDR3 spans 14 amino acids. CDR1 and CDR2 from the germline V gene are SGDLS and YYNGEE. The V and J ends lost 0 bases and 5 bases, in that order; junction bases with no gene match: 2.

This clone has a handful of counts. This rearrangement joins TRBV28 to TRBJ2-7; 7 nucleotides align to TRBD1. The germline V gene encodes CDR1 MDHEN and CDR2 SYDVKM. V lost 6 bases and J lost 0; bases outside the gene matches: 14. CDR3 length equals 17 residues. CDR3 in amino acids: CASRPYQSGTASYEQYF. CDR3 in DNA: TGTGCCAGCAGACCTTATCAATCCGGGACAGCCTCCTACGAGCAGTACTTC. The full variable domain, with the rest looked up from reference TRBV28 and TRBJ2-7, is DVKVTQSSRYLVKRTGEKVFLECVQDMDHENMFWYRQDPGLGLRLIYFSYDVKMKEKGDIPEGYSVSREKKERFSLILESASTNQTSMYLCASRPYQSGTASYEQYFGPGTRLTVT.

This clone was seen more than once but under ten times. The chain is built from TRBV27 and TRBJ1-5; D is ambiguous. Deletions cut 2 bases from V and 5 bases from J, with 10 bases between. CDR3 size: 14 residues. CDR1 is MNHEY, CDR2 SMNVEV, per germline (reference sequence). The CDR3 nucleotides read TGTGCCAGCAGTTTACGCGGGCGGGATCAGCCCCAGCATTTT. The encoded protein is CASSLRGRDQPQHF.

This clone was seen a handful of times. V gene TRBV29-1 combines with J gene TRBJ2-5; TRBD2 aligns across 12 bases. The DNA end is more similar to TRBJ2-7, so the J call may be wrong. CDR3 size: 14 residues. Germline values: CDR1 SQVTM, CDR2 ANQGSEA. This chain's CDR3 is CSAKLAGGPYEQYF. The DNA for the CDR3 is TGCAGCGCGAAACTAGCGGGAGGACCCTACGAGCAGTACTTC.

The J gene is TRBJ1-2, the V gene TRBV10-3, with no clear D. This CDR3 is built from 13 residues. With 7 bases removed from V and 3 bases from J, the gap between germline ends came to 12 bases. Germline CDR1 ENHRY, CDR2 SYGVKD. This CDR3 reads CAIKASAHYGYTF. The CDR3, as DNA: TGTGCCATCAAGGCCTCAGCTCACTATGGCTACACCTTC.

This clone was picked up a small number of times. The V call is TRBV28, the J call TRBJ2-1, with 7 bases lining up with TRBD2. J gave up 2 bases and V 2 bases, and 3 bases lay outside the gene matches. CDR1 MDHEN and CDR2 SYDVKM come from the germline V gene. The CDR3 contains 15 residues. The CDR3 DNA follows: TGTGCCAGCAGTTTACGGCTAGCGGCCTACAATGAGCAGTTCTTC. It translates to CASSLRLAAYNEQFF.

The chain is built from TRBV28 and TRBJ1-5; 10 positions match TRBD1. The V and J ends lost 7 bases and 7 bases, in that order; junction bases with no gene match: 10. Germline V gene lookup returns CDR1 MDHEN and CDR2 SYDVKM. This CDR3 spans 15 amino acids. The CDR3 sequence: CASKETGGTFQPQHF. CDR3 DNA: TGTGCCAGCAAAGAGACAGGGGGCACCTTCCAGCCCCAGCATTTT.

This clone occurred a few times. The chain carries TRBV5-1 and TRBJ2-7; 11 bases fit TRBD2. The V gene end was trimmed by 2 bases and the J gene end by 4 bases; junction bases not matched to a gene: 11. The CDR3 has 17 amino acids. Germline V CDR1 and CDR2: SGHRS, YFSETQ. CDR3 loop: CASSLLTSGMPGYEQYF. The CDR3 DNA reads as TGCGCCAGCAGCTTACTGACTAGCGGGATGCCGGGGTACGAGCAGTACTTC.

This clone was seen more than once but under ten times. The gene calls are TRBV28 and TRBJ1-4; D is unclear. This CDR3 contains 15 residues. Germline V gene lookup returns CDR1 MDHEN and CDR2 SYDVKM. Trimming stripped 0 bases from V and 6 bases from J, with 11 bases between. As DNA, the CDR3 is TGTGCCAGCAGTTTATGGCAGGCCGTTGATGAAAAACTGTTTTTT. It encodes CASSLWQAVDEKLFF.

The V call is TRBV7-2, the J call TRBJ1-1; D not resolved. Per germline, CDR1 SGHTA and CDR2 FQGNSA. The germline V and J ends were trimmed by 6 bases and 6 bases, with 11 bases remaining between them. CDR3 length: 12 residues. The CDR3 DNA follows: TGTGCCAGCAGACTCTGGCCCGCTGAAGCTTTCTTT. Its translation: CASRLWPAEAFF.

Only a few counts were recorded for this clone. J is TRBJ2-1 and V is TRBV19, with D perhaps assigned TRBD1 or TRBD2 (6 bases each). The CDR3 has 15 residues. Germline V lookup: CDR1 LNHDA, CDR2 SQIVND (reference sequence). V lost 7 bases, J lost 1 base, and 14 bases lay in between. CDR3 sequence: CASTRGPESYNEQFF. CDR3 nucleotide sequence: TGTGCCAGTACACGGGGGCCCGAGTCCTACAATGAGCAGTTCTTC.

To note about this clone: One end of the junction is discordant with germline, which a read error may explain. The rearrangement joins TRBV6-5 to TRBJ2-3, with D maybe TRBD2 (6 bases). Germline V CDR1 and CDR2: MNHEY, SVGAGI. This CDR3 comprises 15 residues. CDR3 region: CAGSYSGTFTDTQYF. CDR3 DNA sequence: TGTGCCGGCAGTTACTCCGGGACTTTCACAGATACGCAGTATTTT.

This clone was seen only a few times. This chain connects TRBV6-5 to TRBJ2-7; possibly TRBD1 for D (6 bases). This CDR3 is 14 amino acids long. The V gene's germline CDR1 is MNHEY and CDR2 SVGAGI. Trimming shortened V by 7 bases and J by 6 bases, and 19 bases separated the two germline ends. CDR3 region: CASTPQGVSSEQYF. CDR3 DNA: TGTGCCAGCACCCCACAGGGAGTGTCGTCCGAGCAGTACTTC.

The genes are TRBV7-2 and TRBJ2-1; 12 bases fit TRBD2. The germline gives CDR1 SGHTA, CDR2 FQGNSA. The CDR3 loop spans 18 amino acids. Trimming at V came to 7 bases and at J to 4 bases, leaving 14 bases not matched to a gene. The DNA of the CDR3 is TGTGCCAGCACCTCGGGGCCTAGCGGGAGGGAAAATTACAATGAGCAGTTCTTC. Its translation: CASTSGPSGRENYNEQFF.

J is TRBJ2-4 and V is TRBV18; D is uncertain. Germline V gene lookup returns CDR1 KGHSH and CDR2 LQKENI. This CDR3 has 14 residues. Between the trimmed V and J ends, which lost 3 bases and 3 bases, there was a span of 9 bases. CDR3 in DNA: TGTGCCAGCTCACCGAATGAAAACAAAAACATTCAGTACTTC. Translation: CASSPNENKNIQYF.

This rearrangement joins TRBV7-9 to TRBJ2-3; no clear D gene. The CDR3 is made up of 14 amino acids. Germline loops: CDR1 SEHNR, CDR2 FQNEAQ (reference sequence). The ends were cut back, 1 base at V and 10 bases at J, with 15 bases in the middle. CDR3 nucleotide sequence: TGTGCCAGCAGCTTAGTAGTCGGACCTATAGCGCAGTATTTT. Protein sequence: CASSLVVGPIAQYF.

This clone was observed a few times. The chain employs TRBV5-1 and TRBJ2-1; D is undetermined. V lost 1 base to trimming and J lost 7 bases, with 3 bases between them. Germline V gene lookup returns CDR1 SGHRS and CDR2 YFSETQ. This CDR3 comprises 11 residues. The CDR3 DNA is TGCGCCAGCAGCTTGCGGAATGAGCAGTTCTTC. This gives the protein CASSLRNEQFF.